This T cell receptor (beta chain) was sequenced for a study of CD8 T cells in Susac syndrome. Notes on the study in general: In its TCR sequencing and HLA analysis, the study acknowledged that the number of individuals was relatively small.

The authors reverse transcribed about 0.5 to 1 ug RNA with random hexamers. Amplification of TCR beta CDR3 was carried out by immunoSEQ multiplex PCR, which covered 54 Vbeta and 13 Jbeta segments. TCRdb redid the calling of the immunoSEQ multiplex PCR reads with MiXCR, one entry per CDR3 protein. The sample lists approximately 150,000 distinct CDR3 sequences; around 93% were seen once. Sequencing of TCR beta was performed on blood CD8+ T cells and on blood CD4+ T cells. The TEMRA cells underwent FACS enrichment, while the CD8+ and CD4+ T cells underwent negative isolation. Regarding this clonotype: Its target is not known.

V lost 3 bases to trimming and J lost 4 bases, with 11 bases between them. Germline CDR1 reads KGHSH; CDR2 reads LQKENI. The CDR3 has 14 amino acids. The sequence came from a human donor in good health. The rearrangement joins TRBV18 to TRBJ2-3; D ambiguous. The sequencing input was CD4+ T cells from PBMCs. CDR3 coding DNA: TGTGCCAGCTCACCGAAAACGGGCCCAGATACGCAGTATTTT. Amino acid sequence: CASSPKTGPDTQYF.